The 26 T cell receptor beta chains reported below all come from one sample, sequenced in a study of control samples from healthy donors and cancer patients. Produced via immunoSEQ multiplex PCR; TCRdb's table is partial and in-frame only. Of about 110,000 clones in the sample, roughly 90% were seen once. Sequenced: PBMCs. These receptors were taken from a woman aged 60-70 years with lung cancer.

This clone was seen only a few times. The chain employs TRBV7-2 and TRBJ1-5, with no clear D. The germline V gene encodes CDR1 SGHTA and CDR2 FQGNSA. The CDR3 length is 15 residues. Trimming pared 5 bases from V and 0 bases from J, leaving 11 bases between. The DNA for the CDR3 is TGTGCCAGCAGCGTAACAGCATATAGCAATCAGCCCCAGCATTTT. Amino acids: CASSVTAYSNQPQHF.

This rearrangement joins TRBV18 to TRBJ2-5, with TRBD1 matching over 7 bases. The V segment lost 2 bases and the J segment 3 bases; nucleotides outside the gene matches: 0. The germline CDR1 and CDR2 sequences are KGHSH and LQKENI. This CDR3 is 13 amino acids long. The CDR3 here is CASSPDREETQYF. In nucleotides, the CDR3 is TGTGCCAGCTCACCAGACAGGGAAGAGACCCAGTACTTC.

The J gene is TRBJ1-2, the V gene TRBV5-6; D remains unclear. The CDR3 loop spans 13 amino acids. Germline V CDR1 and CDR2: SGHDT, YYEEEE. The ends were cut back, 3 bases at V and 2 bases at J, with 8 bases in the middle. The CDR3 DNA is TGTGCCAGCAGCTCCTCTCAGAACTATGGCTACACCTTC. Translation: CASSSSQNYGYTF.

The CDR3 nucleotides are TGTGCCTGGAGTAGGCAGAGCAATCAGCCCCAGCATTTT. Translated, it gives CAWSRQSNQPQHF. The J gene is TRBJ1-5, the V gene TRBV30; D is unresolved. Trimming removed 2 bases from V and 1 base from J, with 6 bases in between. Germline assignment: CDR1 GTSNPN and CDR2 SVGIG (reference sequence). The CDR3 has 13 amino acids.

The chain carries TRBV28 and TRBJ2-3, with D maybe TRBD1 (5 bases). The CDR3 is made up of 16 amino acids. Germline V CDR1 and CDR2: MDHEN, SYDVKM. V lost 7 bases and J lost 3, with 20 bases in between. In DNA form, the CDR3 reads TGTGCCAGCACCCTTGCTTTAGGCAGGGTAACAGATACGCAGTATTTT. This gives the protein CASTLALGRVTDTQYF.

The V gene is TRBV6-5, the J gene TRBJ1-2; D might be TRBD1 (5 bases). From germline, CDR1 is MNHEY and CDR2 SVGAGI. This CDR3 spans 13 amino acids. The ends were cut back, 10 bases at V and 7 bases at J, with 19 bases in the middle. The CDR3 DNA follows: TGTGCCACCGGCCTTCAGGGTGGCCGTGGCTACACCTTC. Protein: CATGLQGGRGYTF.

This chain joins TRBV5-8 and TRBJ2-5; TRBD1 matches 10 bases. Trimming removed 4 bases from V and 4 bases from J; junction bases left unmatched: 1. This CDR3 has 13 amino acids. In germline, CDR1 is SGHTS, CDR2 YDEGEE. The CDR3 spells CASSRTGGETQYF. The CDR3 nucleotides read TGTGCCAGCAGCCGGACAGGGGGAGAGACCCAGTACTTC.

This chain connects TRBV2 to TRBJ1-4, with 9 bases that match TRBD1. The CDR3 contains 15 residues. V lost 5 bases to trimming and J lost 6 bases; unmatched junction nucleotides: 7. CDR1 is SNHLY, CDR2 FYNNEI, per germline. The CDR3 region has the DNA TGTGCCAGCAGTACACAGGGGGCGGTGGATGAAAAACTGTTTTTT. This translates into CASSTQGAVDEKLFF. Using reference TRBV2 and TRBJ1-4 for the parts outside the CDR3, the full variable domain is EPEVTQTPSHQVTQMGQEVILRCVPISNHLYFYWYRQILGQKVEFLVSFYNNEISEKSEIFDDQFSVERPDGSNFTLKIRSTKLEDSAMYFCASSTQGAVDEKLFFGSGTQLSVL.

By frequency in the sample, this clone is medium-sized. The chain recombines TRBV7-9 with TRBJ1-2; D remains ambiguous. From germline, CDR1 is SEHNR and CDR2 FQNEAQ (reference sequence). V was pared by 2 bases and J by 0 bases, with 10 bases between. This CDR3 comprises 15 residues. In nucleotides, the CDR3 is TGTGCCAGCAGCTTAATAACGACCTCTAACTATGGCTACACCTTC. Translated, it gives CASSLITTSNYGYTF. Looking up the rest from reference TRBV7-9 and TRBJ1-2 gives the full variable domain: DTGVSQNPRHKITKRGQNVTFRCDPISEHNRLYWYRQTLGQGPEFLTYFQNEAQLEKSRLLSDRFSAERPKGSFSTLEIQRTEQGDSAMYLCASSLITTSNYGYTFGSGTRLTVV.

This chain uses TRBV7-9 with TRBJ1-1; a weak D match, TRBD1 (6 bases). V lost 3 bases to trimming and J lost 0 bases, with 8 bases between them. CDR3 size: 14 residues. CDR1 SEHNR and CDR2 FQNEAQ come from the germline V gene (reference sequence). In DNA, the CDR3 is TGTGCCAGCAGCTTTGGGGACATGAACACTGAAGCTTTCTTT. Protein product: CASSFGDMNTEAFF.

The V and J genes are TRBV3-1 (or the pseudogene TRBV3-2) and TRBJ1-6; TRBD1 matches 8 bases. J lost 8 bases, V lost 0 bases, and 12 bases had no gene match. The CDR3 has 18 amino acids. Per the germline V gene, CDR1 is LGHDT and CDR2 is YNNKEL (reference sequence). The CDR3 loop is CASSQDGSQGVLYSPLHF. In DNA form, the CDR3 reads TGTGCCAGCAGCCAAGATGGGTCACAGGGGGTCCTCTATTCACCCCTCCACTTT.

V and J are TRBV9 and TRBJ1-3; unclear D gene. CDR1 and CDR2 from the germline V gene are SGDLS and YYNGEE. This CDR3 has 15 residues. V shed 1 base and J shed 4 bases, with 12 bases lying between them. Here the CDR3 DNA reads TGTGCCAGCAGCGTAAATACGGCCCGGGGAAACACCATATATTTT. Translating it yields CASSVNTARGNTIYF.

CDR3 sequence (DNA): TGTGCCAGCAGCGTAGATGACACCGGGGGGCTTAACAATGAGCAGTTCTTC. This sequence encodes CASSVDDTGGLNNEQFF. This sequence joins TRBV9 and TRBJ2-1, with D possibly being TRBD2 (7 bases). The CDR3 consists of 17 residues. Germline lookup yields CDR1 SGDLS and CDR2 YYNGEE. V lost 0 bases, J lost 5 bases, and 18 bases lay in between.

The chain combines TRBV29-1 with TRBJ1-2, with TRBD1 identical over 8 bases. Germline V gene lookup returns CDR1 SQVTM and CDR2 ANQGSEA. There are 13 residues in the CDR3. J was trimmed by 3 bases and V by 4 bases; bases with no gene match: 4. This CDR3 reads CSVGTGTYYGYTF. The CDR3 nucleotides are TGCAGCGTTGGGACAGGGACCTACTATGGCTACACCTTC. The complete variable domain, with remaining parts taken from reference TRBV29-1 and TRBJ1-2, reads SAVISQKPSRDICQRGTSLTIQCQVDSQVTMMFWYRQQPGQSLTLIATANQGSEATYESGFVIDKFPISRPNLTFSTLTVSNMSPEDSSIYLCSVGTGTYYGYTFGSGTRLTVV.

CDR3 sequence: CASSWAVNQPQHF. The CDR3 DNA reads as TGTGCCAGCAGTTGGGCAGTCAATCAGCCCCAGCATTTT. The rearrangement uses TRBV6-5 and TRBJ1-5; D is ambiguous. The germline CDR1 and CDR2 sequences are MNHEY and SVGAGI. Trimming shortened V by 4 bases and J by 3 bases, and 7 bases separated the two germline ends. The CDR3 totals 13 residues.

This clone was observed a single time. This CDR3 reads CASSLRTGYLYGYTF. The DNA of the CDR3 is TGTGCCAGCAGCCTGCGGACAGGATACCTCTATGGCTACACCTTC. The rearrangement links TRBV11-1 to TRBJ1-2; 7 positions agree with TRBD1. After removal of 5 bases from V and 4 bases from J, the junction contained 10 bases not matched to a gene. Germline V gene lookup returns CDR1 SGHAT and CDR2 FQDESV (reference sequence). This CDR3 is built from 15 residues.

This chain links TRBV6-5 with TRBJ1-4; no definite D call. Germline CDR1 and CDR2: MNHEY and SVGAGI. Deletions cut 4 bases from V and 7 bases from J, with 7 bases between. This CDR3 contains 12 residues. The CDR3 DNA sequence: TGTGCCAGCAGTTCGGTTGGTGAAAAACTGTTTTTT. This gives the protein CASSSVGEKLFF.

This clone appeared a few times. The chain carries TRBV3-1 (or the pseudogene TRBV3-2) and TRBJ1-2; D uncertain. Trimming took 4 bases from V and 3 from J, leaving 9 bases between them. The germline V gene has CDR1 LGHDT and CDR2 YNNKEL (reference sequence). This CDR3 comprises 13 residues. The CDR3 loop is CASSPTEDYGYTF. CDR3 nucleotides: TGTGCCAGCAGCCCCACAGAGGACTATGGCTACACCTTC.

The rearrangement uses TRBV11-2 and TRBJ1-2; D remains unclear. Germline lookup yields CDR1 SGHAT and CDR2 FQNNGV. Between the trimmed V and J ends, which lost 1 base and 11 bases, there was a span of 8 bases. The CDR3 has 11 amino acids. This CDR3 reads CASSLAGLYTF. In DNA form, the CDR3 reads TGTGCCAGCAGCTTAGCAGGTCTTTACACCTTC. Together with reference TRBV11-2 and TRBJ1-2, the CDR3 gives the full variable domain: EAGVAQSPRYKIIEKRQSVAFWCNPISGHATLYWYQQILGQGPKLLIQFQNNGVVDDSQLPKDRFSAERLKGVDSTLKIQPAKLEDSAVYLCASSLAGLYTFGSGTRLTVV.

In DNA form, the CDR3 reads TGCGCCAGCAGCCCCGGTGTGGGTTACACCGGGGAGCTGTTTTTT. It yields the protein CASSPGVGYTGELFF. The chain has TRBV4-3 and TRBJ2-2; D not certain. Trimming left V 4 bases short and J 3 bases short, with 12 bases between. Germline loops: CDR1 LGHNA, CDR2 YSLEER. The CDR3 spans 15 residues.

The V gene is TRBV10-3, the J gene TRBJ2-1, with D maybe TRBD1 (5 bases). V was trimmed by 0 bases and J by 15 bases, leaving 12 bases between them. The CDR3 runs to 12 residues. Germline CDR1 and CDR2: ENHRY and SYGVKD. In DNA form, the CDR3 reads TGTGCCATCAGTGAGTCGACAGTAACTACGTTCTTC. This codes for CAISESTVTTFF.

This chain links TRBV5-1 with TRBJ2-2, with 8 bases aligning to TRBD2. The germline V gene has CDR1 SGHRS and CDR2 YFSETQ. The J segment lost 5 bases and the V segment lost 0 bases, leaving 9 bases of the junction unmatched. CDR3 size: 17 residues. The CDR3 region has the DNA TGCGCCAGCAGCTTGGCTTGGGGGACTAGGTCAACCGGGGAGCTGTTTTTT. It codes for CASSLAWGTRSTGELFF.

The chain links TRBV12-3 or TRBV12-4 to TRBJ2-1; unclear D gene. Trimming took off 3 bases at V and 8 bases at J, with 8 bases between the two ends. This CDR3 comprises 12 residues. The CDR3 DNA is TGTGCCAGCAGTTTTCAGGCATATGAGCAGTTCTTC. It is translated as CASSFQAYEQFF.

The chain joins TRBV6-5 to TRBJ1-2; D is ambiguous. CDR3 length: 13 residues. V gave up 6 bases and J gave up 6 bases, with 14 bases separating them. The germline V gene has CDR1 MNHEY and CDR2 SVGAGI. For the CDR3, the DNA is TGTGCCAGCAGCCCATCTCGGGAGGATGGCTACACCTTC. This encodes CASSPSREDGYTF.

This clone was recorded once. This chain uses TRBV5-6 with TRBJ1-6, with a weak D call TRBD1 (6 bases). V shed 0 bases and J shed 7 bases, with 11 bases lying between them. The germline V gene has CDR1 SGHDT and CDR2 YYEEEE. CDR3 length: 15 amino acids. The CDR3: CASSLGQAGNSPLHF. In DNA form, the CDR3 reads TGTGCCAGCAGCTTGGGACAGGCGGGGAATTCACCCCTCCACTTT.

The CDR3 loop is CASSQTDRGEQYF. The CDR3 coding sequence is TGCGCCAGCAGCCAGACCGACAGGGGCGAGCAGTACTTC. The chain joins TRBV4-3 to TRBJ2-7; 8 positions agree with TRBD1. Trimming cost V 3 bases and J 6 bases; bases outside gene matches: 4. Germline CDR1 reads LGHNA; CDR2 reads YSLEER. The CDR3 spans 13 residues.